This T cell receptor (beta chain) was captured in a study of metastatic and nonmetastatic thyroid tumors. About the research overall: Repertoires of blood and of tissue (tumor or nodule) from malignant and benign thyroid patients were compared.

V was clipped by 5 bases and J by 0 bases, with 14 bases between them. The CDR3 has 16 amino acids. Findings and limits, study-wide: For both blood and tumor, malignant thyroid tumors reportedly showed significantly higher TCR beta diversity than benign nodules did.

None of the patients had undergone any treatment ahead of thyroid surgery. From the PCR reads, TCRdb re-called clones with MiXCR. The sample includes about 35,000 clones, roughly 19% of them seen just once. Note on this clone: No antigen is known for it.

The source is a male donor with papillary thyroid cancer or a benign thyroid nodule (not recorded which). Some clones in this sample may be carry-over from other donors' samples. The sequenced sample consisted of blood. V gene TRBV12-3 or TRBV12-4 combines with J gene TRBJ2-1; no definite D call. Written as DNA, the CDR3 is TGTGCCAGCAGTCCGCCCAGGCGTCTCTCCTACAATGAGCAGTTCTTC. Its protein is CASSPPRRLSYNEQFF.